Listed below are T cell receptor beta chains from one sample, sequenced in a study of blood T cell repertoires in COVID-19. Clones were sequenced by immunoSEQ multiplex PCR, and TCRdb holds only the in-frame ones, with some missing. The repertoire holds approximately 110,000 clones, with around four fifths as singletons. Sequencing was carried out using peripheral blood. The receptors originated from a woman in her 70s with acute or convalescent COVID-19. Both conserved end residues are part of each CDR3. A D gene is named only where the DNA matches it firmly. Clone size is shown for a subset of rows, as once, few, many or a class of expanded clone.

d_call clone_size j_call v_call cdr3_aa cdr3_nt
NA once TRBJ1-1 TRBV3-1/TRBV3-2 CASSQAPGSRDTEAFF TGTGCCAGCAGCCAAGCTCCGGGATCTAGGGACACTGAAGCTTTCTTT
NA NA TRBJ2-6 TRBV7-2 CASSLAGGGANVLTF TGTGCCAGCAGCTTAGCTGGAGGTGGGGCCAACGTCCTGACTTTC
TRBD1 NA TRBJ1-4 TRBV19 CASSRGTGYDEKLFF TGTGCCAGTAGTAGAGGGACAGGGTACGATGAAAAACTGTTTTTT
TRBD1 NA TRBJ2-7 TRBV6-1 CASSEALLGQGNEQYF TGTGCCAGCAGTGAAGCGCTTCTGGGACAGGGGAACGAGCAGTACTTC
TRBD1 NA TRBJ2-5 TRBV7-8 CASSLGGRGQETQYF TGTGCCAGCAGCTTAGGGGGCAGGGGGCAAGAGACCCAGTACTTC
TRBD1 NA TRBJ2-1 TRBV28 CASNLDRGWNNEQFF TGTGCCAGCAATTTAGACAGGGGGTGGAACAATGAGCAGTTCTTC
TRBD2 NA TRBJ2-5 TRBV29-1 CSVDAVAGETQYF TGCAGCGTCGATGCGGTAGCGGGGGAGACCCAGTACTTC
NA NA TRBJ1-4 TRBV19 CASSILRQSEKLFF TGTGCCAGTAGTATCCTTCGACAGTCAGAAAAACTGTTTTTT
TRBD1 NA TRBJ1-5 TRBV6-5 CASRTTGGTNQPQHF TGTGCCAGCAGGACCACAGGGGGCACAAATCAGCCCCAGCATTTT
NA NA TRBJ1-6 TRBV11-1 CASSWGVVNSPLHF TGTGCCAGCAGCTGGGGGGTCGTTAATTCACCCCTCCACTTT
TRBD1 NA TRBJ1-3 TRBV3-1/TRBV3-2 CASSRQGNRGNTIYF TGTGCCAGCAGCCGACAGGGCAATCGCGGAAACACCATATATTTT
TRBD1 few TRBJ1-5 TRBV28 CASTLHRGAPNQPQHF TGTGCCAGCACCCTCCACAGGGGAGCACCCAATCAGCCCCAGCATTTT
TRBD1 few TRBJ1-1 TRBV19 CASSIPGGRNTEAFF TGTGCCAGTAGTATACCAGGGGGCCGGAACACTGAAGCTTTCTTT
TRBD1 NA TRBJ2-2 TRBV6-5 CASRDRGQRELFF TGTGCCAGCAGGGACAGGGGGCAACGGGAGCTGTTTTTT
TRBD1 NA TRBJ1-2 TRBV5-4 CASSLDRGGYGYTF TGTGCCAGCAGCTTGGACAGGGGCGGCTATGGCTACACCTTC
NA NA TRBJ2-2 TRBV9 CASSVIVGGNTGELFF TGTGCCAGCAGCGTAATAGTGGGGGGAAACACCGGGGAGCTGTTTTTT
NA NA TRBJ1-5 TRBV19 CASSIRGRGNQPQHF TGTGCCAGTAGTATCCGGGGGAGAGGTAATCAGCCCCAGCATTTT